These 32 T cell receptor beta chains were all obtained from the same sample, sequenced in a study of T cell repertoires in cytomegalovirus infection. TCRdb analysed the reads with MiXCR anew, one entry per CDR3 protein. The sample carries 300,000 or so distinct CDR3 sequences, more than 20% recorded once. Material: PBMCs. Every receptor here comes from a human donor in good health (CMV status not recorded). Some clones in this sample may be carry-over from other donors' samples.

The V gene is TRBV5-1, the J gene TRBJ2-6; D unclear. The germline V gene has CDR1 SGHRS and CDR2 YFSETQ. Trimming took off 0 bases at V and 3 bases at J, with 13 bases between the two ends. The CDR3 is 17 amino acids. In nucleotides, the CDR3 is TGCGCCAGCAGCTTGGCCGAGCAGCCGAGTGGGGCCAACGTCCTGACTTTC. This gives the protein CASSLAEQPSGANVLTF.

The rearrangement uses TRBV10-1 and TRBJ2-6; D is possibly TRBD1 (6 bases). Between the trimmed V and J ends, which lost 3 bases and 2 bases, there was a span of 14 bases. Germline CDR1 and CDR2: WNHNN and SYGVQD (reference sequence). This CDR3 is 17 amino acids long. The CDR3 reads CASSDRRQEPGANVLTF. CDR3 DNA sequence: TGCGCCAGCAGTGACCGCCGACAGGAGCCTGGGGCCAACGTCCTGACTTTC.

This clonotype was detected only a few times. J is TRBJ2-2 and V is TRBV5-4, with 10 bases lining up with TRBD2. The CDR3 sequence is 16 residues long. V was clipped by 7 bases and J by 5 bases; unmatched bases: 11. Germline V gene sequence: CDR1 SGHNT, CDR2 YYREEE (reference sequence). CDR3 bases: TGTGCCAGCCAGCCTTATCTAGCGGGAGCTACCGGGGAGCTGTTTTTT. Its translation is CASQPYLAGATGELFF.

This chain joins TRBV6-2 or TRBV6-3 and TRBJ2-1; 14 positions match TRBD2. CDR1 and CDR2 from the germline V gene are MNHEY and SVGEGT. The CDR3 is 15 residues long. The V and J ends lost 6 bases and 9 bases, in that order; junction bases with no gene match: 7. CDR3 DNA: TGTGCCAGCAGCCCGACTAGCGGGAGGGCCATTGAGCAGTTCTTC. It encodes CASSPTSGRAIEQFF.

The chain recombines TRBV5-1 with TRBJ2-1; D may be TRBD2 (7 bases). Germline V gene data show CDR1 as SGHRS and CDR2 as YFSETQ. V lost 1 base and J 10 bases, leaving 15 bases between the germline ends. The CDR3 consists of 14 residues. CDR3 region: CASSLLGGPKEQFF. The CDR3 nucleotides read TGCGCCAGCAGCTTGCTCGGGGGGCCCAAGGAGCAGTTCTTC. The full variable domain, completed using reference TRBV5-1 and TRBJ2-1, is KAGVTQTPRYLIKTRGQQVTLSCSPISGHRSVSWYQQTPGQGLQFLFEYFSETQRNKGNFPGRFSGRQFSNSRSEMNVSTLELGDSALYLCASSLLGGPKEQFFGPGTRLTVL.

The chain uses TRBV29-1 and TRBJ2-1; D not certain. Germline V gene data show CDR1 as SQVTM and CDR2 as ANQGSEA. The length of the CDR3 is 13 residues. The V end was cut by 6 bases, the J end by 0 bases, with 9 bases between. In nucleotides, the CDR3 is TGCAGCGTCGCCCGTGCCTCCTACAATGAGCAGTTCTTC. It is translated as CSVARASYNEQFF.

In this sample, this clonotype turned up a few times. The V call is TRBV6-8, the J call TRBJ2-5, with a tentative D call TRBD2 (6 bases). This CDR3 region has 14 residues. V lost 2 bases and J lost 5, with 12 bases in between. Per germline, CDR1 MNHGY and CDR2 SAAAGT. The CDR3 sequence is CASSYGGNMETQYF. The CDR3 DNA is TGTGCCAGCAGTTACGGCGGGAATATGGAGACCCAGTACTTC.

This clonotype was detected many times. The CDR3 here is CASSWGQGQFENTIYF. The CDR3, as DNA: TGTGCCAGCAGTTGGGGACAGGGGCAGTTTGAAAACACCATATATTTT. The chain is built from TRBV12-3 or TRBV12-4 and TRBJ1-3, with 10 bases matching TRBD1. The CDR3 contains 16 residues. Losses at the gene ends were 4 bases for V and 6 bases for J; bases not matched to a gene: 9.

This clonotype was counted many times. The J gene is TRBJ1-1, the V gene TRBV7-2; D is uncertain. The germline CDR1 and CDR2 sequences are SGHTA and FQGNSA. The V and J ends lost 1 base and 1 base respectively, with 7 bases between them. There are 14 residues in the CDR3. As DNA, the CDR3 is TGTGCCAGCAGCTTAGGTGCGCCGAACACTGAAGCTTTCTTT. Its translation is CASSLGAPNTEAFF. Combining the CDR3 with reference TRBV7-2 and TRBJ1-1 gives the whole variable domain GAGVSQSPSNKVTEKGKDVELRCDPISGHTALYWYRQSLGQGLEFLIYFQGNSAPDKSGLPSDRFSAERTGGSVSTLTIQRTQQEDSAVYLCASSLGAPNTEAFFGQGTRLTVV.

The V and J genes are TRBV12-3 or TRBV12-4 and TRBJ2-5; no reliable D call. This CDR3 has 13 amino acids. Trimming removed 4 bases at V and 5 bases at J, with 11 bases between. CDR3 amino acids: CASSSRAIETQYF. The DNA for the CDR3 is TGTGCCAGCAGTTCACGGGCGATTGAGACCCAGTACTTC.

The count of this clonotype is one. The chain recombines TRBV6-6 with TRBJ2-1; perhaps TRBD2 as D (5 bases). The germline CDR1 and CDR2 sequences are MNHNY and SVGAGI (reference sequence). Trimming took off 0 bases at V and 16 bases at J, with 10 bases between the two ends. This CDR3 has 11 residues. The CDR3 region has the DNA TGTGCCAGCAGTTACTCCGGGAACACCTTCTTC. This translates into CASSYSGNTFF.

This clonotype was recorded a few times. The rearrangement links TRBV5-4 to TRBJ1-1, with D tentatively TRBD1 (6 bases). Germline V gene sequence: CDR1 SGHNT, CDR2 YYREEE (reference sequence). With 4 bases removed from V and 1 base from J, the gap between germline ends came to 20 bases. This CDR3 comprises 17 residues. CDR3 in DNA: TGTGCCAGCAGCCTGTCTCTCCTGGCAGGGGCGAACACTGAAGCTTTCTTT. This sequence encodes CASSLSLLAGANTEAFF.

The chain employs TRBV24-1 and TRBJ2-2, with TRBD2 matching 11 bases. Trimming took 4 bases from V and 1 from J; bases not matched to a gene: 1. The germline V gene encodes CDR1 KGHDR and CDR2 SFDVKD. The CDR3 extends over 16 amino acids. The DNA for the CDR3 is TGTGCCACCAGTGACGGACTAGCGGGGAACACCGGGGAGCTGTTTTTT. It is translated as CATSDGLAGNTGELFF.

This chain joins TRBV18 and TRBJ2-7; D unclear. Germline CDR1 and CDR2: KGHSH and LQKENI. The ends were cut back, 6 bases at V and 2 bases at J, with 17 bases in the middle. This CDR3 region has 15 residues. The CDR3 protein is CASSFGPASTYEQYF. The DNA for the CDR3 is TGTGCCAGCTCCTTCGGGCCAGCTTCGACCTACGAGCAGTACTTC. The full variable domain, its missing parts supplied by reference TRBV18 and TRBJ2-7, is NAGVMQNPRHLVRRRGQEARLRCSPMKGHSHVYWYRQLPEEGLKFMVYLQKENIIDESGMPKERFSAEFPKEGPSILRIQQVVRGDSAAYFCASSFGPASTYEQYFGPGTRLTVT.

This clonotype was observed once. The chain has TRBV20-1 and TRBJ2-3; D might be TRBD2 (6 bases). The CDR3 totals 15 residues. Germline assignment: CDR1 DFQATT and CDR2 SNEGSKA (reference sequence). The V and J ends lost 2 bases and 4 bases respectively, with 16 bases between them. The CDR3 region is CSARRLGSNADTQYF. CDR3 in DNA: TGCAGTGCTAGACGACTAGGTAGCAATGCAGATACGCAGTATTTT.

With respect to this clonotype: Compared with germline, one end of the junction differs, possibly owing to a read error. J is TRBJ2-7 and V is TRBV7-7; D could derive from TRBD1 or TRBD2 (5 bases each). The germline V gene has CDR1 SSHAT and CDR2 FNYEAQ (reference sequence). The CDR3 runs 14 residues. DNA for the CDR3: TGTGCTAGCAGCTCTACGCGAGGGGCGGGCGAGCAGTACTTC. It is translated as CASSSTRGAGEQYF.

The chain couples TRBV2 to TRBJ2-2, with 9 bases identical to TRBD1. CDR1 is SNHLY, CDR2 FYNNEI, per germline. The CDR3 totals 15 residues. V shed 5 bases and J 4 bases; nucleotides not matched to a gene: 5. CDR3 sequence reads: CASSLPGQGTGELFF. The CDR3 bases are TGTGCCAGCAGTTTACCGGGACAGGGCACCGGGGAGCTGTTTTTT.

In its sample, this clonotype was seen a few times. The chain joins TRBV20-1 to TRBJ2-3; D is possibly TRBD1 (6 bases). Germline CDR1 reads DFQATT; CDR2 reads SNEGSKA (reference sequence). V lost 6 bases, J lost 4 bases, and 20 bases lay in between. CDR3 length: 15 amino acids. Here the CDR3 reads CSAPPTRGISDTQYF. The CDR3 DNA sequence: TGCAGTGCCCCCCCAACTAGGGGGATTTCAGATACGCAGTATTTT.

This clonotype was counted a few times. The chain combines TRBV6-6 with TRBJ2-1; the D gene is possibly TRBD2 (6 bases). Germline loops: CDR1 MNHNY, CDR2 SVGAGI (reference sequence). The germline V and J ends were trimmed by 0 bases and 9 bases, with 9 bases remaining between them. The CDR3 spans 13 residues. CDR3 in DNA: TGTGCCAGCAGTTACTCCCGCGGGGTTGAGCAGTTCTTC. It is translated as CASSYSRGVEQFF.

This clonotype was counted many times. The rearrangement uses TRBV6-5 and TRBJ1-3; D perhaps matches TRBD1 (6 bases). There are 15 residues in the CDR3. Germline V CDR1 and CDR2: MNHEY, SVGAGI. V was trimmed by 0 bases and J by 2 bases, leaving 8 bases between them. CDR3 sequence: CASSYSGHPGNTIYF. As DNA, the CDR3 is TGTGCCAGCAGTTACTCGGGACATCCTGGAAACACCATATATTTT.

The rearrangement joins TRBV14 to TRBJ1-1; a weak D match, TRBD1 (6 bases). The CDR3 runs 15 residues. The germline gives CDR1 SGHDN, CDR2 FVKESK. V shed 2 bases and J shed 3 bases, with 13 bases lying between them. In DNA form, the CDR3 reads TGTGCCAGCAGCCAACTGTCAGGGGTGTACACTGAAGCTTTCTTT. Translated, it gives CASSQLSGVYTEAFF.

This clonotype has only a few counts. J is TRBJ1-2 and V is TRBV12-3 or TRBV12-4; D not certain. The V gene lost 1 base and the J gene lost 4 bases, with 13 bases spanning the gap. The CDR3 sequence is 15 residues long. Here the CDR3 DNA reads TGTGCCAGCAGTTTAGGGCGTCCCGGAGGCTATGGCTACACCTTC. It translates to CASSLGRPGGYGYTF.

In its sample, this clonotype was seen a few times. V and J are TRBV7-8 and TRBJ2-5, with a weak D call TRBD2 (6 bases). V lost 2 bases and J lost 5, with 12 bases in between. The CDR3 is 14 residues long. Germline CDR1 SGHVS, CDR2 FQNEAQ. The CDR3: CASSLTSRGETQYF. Written as DNA, the CDR3 is TGTGCCAGCAGCTTAACTAGCCGGGGGGAGACCCAGTACTTC. The variable domain in full, with the rest retrieved from reference TRBV7-8 and TRBJ2-5, is GAGVSQSPRYKVAKRGQDVALRCDPISGHVSLFWYQQALGQGPEFLTYFQNEAQLDKSGLPSDRFFAERPEGSVSTLKIQRTQQEDSAVYLCASSLTSRGETQYFGPGTRLLVL.

A few counts support this clonotype. This rearrangement joins TRBV5-6 to TRBJ2-3; unclear D gene. The V gene lost 4 bases and the J gene lost 8 bases, with 11 bases spanning the gap. In germline, CDR1 is SGHDT, CDR2 YYEEEE. The CDR3 totals 12 residues. CDR3 region: CASSLLWATQYF. CDR3 sequence (DNA): TGTGCCAGCAGCCTCCTGTGGGCTACGCAGTATTTT. Based on the CDR3 plus reference TRBV5-6 and TRBJ2-3, the full variable domain is DAGVTQSPTHLIKTRGQQVTLRCSPKSGHDTVSWYQQALGQGPQFIFQYYEEEERQRGNFPDRFSGHQFPNYSSELNVNALLLGDSALYLCASSLLWATQYFGPGTRLTVL.

The CDR3 spells CASSFSLAGGPNTGELFF. The CDR3 nucleotides read TGTGCCAGCAGTTTTTCACTAGCGGGGGGACCTAACACCGGGGAGCTGTTTTTT. The rearrangement links TRBV6-6 to TRBJ2-2; 12 nucleotides agree with TRBD2. The V gene's germline CDR1 is MNHNY and CDR2 SVGAGI (reference sequence). Unmatched junction bases numbered 8, after V lost 4 bases and J lost 2 bases. The CDR3 spans 18 residues.

This clonotype was seen a handful of times. The chain employs TRBV20-1 and TRBJ2-7, with a tentative D call TRBD2 (5 bases). The CDR3 spans 12 residues. In germline, CDR1 is DFQATT, CDR2 SNEGSKA (reference sequence). Trimming shortened V by 3 bases and J by 6 bases, and 12 bases separated the two germline ends. The CDR3 nucleotides are TGCAGTGCTAGCCGCACTAGTGGCGAGCAGTACTTC. Translated: CSASRTSGEQYF.

This clonotype was seen more than once but under ten times. The chain carries TRBV11-2 and TRBJ2-1, with D unclear. Trimming stripped 1 base from V and 8 bases from J, with 9 bases between. This CDR3 region has 13 residues. CDR1 is SGHAT and CDR2 is FQNNGV in the germline V gene. The DNA of the CDR3 is TGTGCCAGCAGCTTAGGTGCAGTCGATGAGCAGTTCTTC. This codes for CASSLGAVDEQFF.

This clonotype occurred many times. This chain links TRBV7-2 with TRBJ2-5; D gene uncertain. The CDR3 totals 13 residues. V lost 1 base to trimming and J lost 1 base, with 4 bases between them. Germline V gene sequence: CDR1 SGHTA, CDR2 FQGNSA. CDR3 sequence reads: CASSLELQETQYF. CDR3 sequence (DNA): TGTGCCAGCAGCTTAGAGCTCCAAGAGACCCAGTACTTC.

V usage is TRBV4-1 and J usage is TRBJ2-5; D unresolved. Germline CDR1 reads MGHRA; CDR2 reads YSYEKL. V lost 1 base and J 4 bases, leaving 10 bases between the germline ends. This CDR3 comprises 14 residues. The CDR3 region is CASSQVGSRETQYF. In DNA, the CDR3 is TGCGCCAGCAGCCAAGTAGGTAGTCGAGAGACCCAGTACTTC.

The rearrangement uses TRBV24-1 and TRBJ2-7, with 10 bases fitting TRBD1. The CDR3 contains 15 residues. Germline CDR1 is KGHDR and CDR2 is SFDVKD. J gave up 5 bases and V 4 bases, and 7 bases lay outside the gene matches. The CDR3 DNA follows: TGTGCCACCAGTGACTCCGGGACAGGGGCCCACGAGCAGTACTTC. The encoded protein is CATSDSGTGAHEQYF.

This chain links TRBV12-3 or TRBV12-4 with TRBJ1-1; D not resolved. The CDR3 sequence is 14 residues long. The V end lost 3 bases, the J end lost 10 bases, and 18 bases lay between the germline ends. The CDR3 DNA is TGTGCCAGCAGTTTTTCTCCCCTTCGCTTTGGAGCTTTCTTT. The encoded protein is CASSFSPLRFGAFF.

This clonotype was picked up many times. J is TRBJ2-5 and V is TRBV7-2, with 11 bases fitting TRBD2. The CDR3 runs to 19 residues. The trim removed 2 bases at V and 1 base at J, leaving 12 bases unmatched. CDR1 is SGHTA, CDR2 FQGNSA, per germline. In DNA form, the CDR3 reads TGTGCCAGCAGCTTACGAAGGGGGCTAGCGGGGGGAACCCAAGAGACCCAGTACTTC. Amino acids: CASSLRRGLAGGTQETQYF.